These T cell receptor beta chains were read from a single sample in a study of breast tumors, draining lymph nodes, adjacent tissues. TCRdb re-called the multiplex PCR reads with MiXCR, one entry per CDR3 protein. The top ten hold about 4.5% of the sample, which has about 180,000 distinct CDR3 sequences, around a third seen once. The sequencing sample was made of axillary lymph node tissue. These receptors were taken from a female donor with breast cancer. Some clones in this sample may be carry-over from other donors' samples. Both conserved end residues are part of each CDR3. The listing skips clone size in some rows; elsewhere it reads once, few, many or a size class.

TRBV19 | few | CASSRGSGRDTQYF
TRBV6-9 | once | CASSPRRRSSPGPGQPQHF
TRBV7-2 | NA | CASSLGVAGGEKLFF
TRBV7-3 | NA | CASSHPTPFDTGELFF
TRBV29-1 | NA | CSVGDSNQPQHF
TRBV12-3/TRBV12-4 | NA | CASSATGAPLNYGYTF
TRBV7-8 | NA | CASSFKETPDRASNEQFF
TRBV6-6 | few | CASVGGAAGGFF
TRBV10-3 | NA | CAISRRENSPLHF
TRBV24-1 | many | CAASDSRQGGEKLFF
TRBV11-2 | few | CASSLRSGQTYEQYF
TRBV28 | NA | CASLLNAGVYEQYF
TRBV9 | NA | CASSVGTSGELFF
TRBV20-1 | many | CSARDPKGENYGYTF
TRBV4-1 | many | CASSPKVLVPGQVGTNEKLFF
TRBV12-3/TRBV12-4 | many | CASRGYEKLFF
TRBV14 | NA | CASSGLTGGHNEKLFF
TRBV7-2 | many | CASSLGWGYNSPLHF
TRBV6-1 | few | CASSEARAIKRNNYGYTF
TRBV19 | many | CASSIEEDYEQYF
TRBV2 | NA | CASSVVYTDTQCF
TRBV6-5 | many | CASSPRLTGVNEQYF
TRBV4-1 | many | CASSQGDSLSYNEQFF
TRBV2 | many | CASSARTGANEQFF
TRBV6-2/TRBV6-3 | few | CASSSRNSNYGYTF
TRBV20-1 | medium-sized | CSARSQTNQPQHF
TRBV12-3/TRBV12-4 | many | CASSLWRTNEKLFF
TRBV30 | many | CAGGGGIGEQYF
TRBV11-3 | many | CASSLDSGAGETQYF
TRBV5-1 | once | CASSWTPGMGLYSEQFF
TRBV12-3/TRBV12-4 | many | CASSLGGNEQFF